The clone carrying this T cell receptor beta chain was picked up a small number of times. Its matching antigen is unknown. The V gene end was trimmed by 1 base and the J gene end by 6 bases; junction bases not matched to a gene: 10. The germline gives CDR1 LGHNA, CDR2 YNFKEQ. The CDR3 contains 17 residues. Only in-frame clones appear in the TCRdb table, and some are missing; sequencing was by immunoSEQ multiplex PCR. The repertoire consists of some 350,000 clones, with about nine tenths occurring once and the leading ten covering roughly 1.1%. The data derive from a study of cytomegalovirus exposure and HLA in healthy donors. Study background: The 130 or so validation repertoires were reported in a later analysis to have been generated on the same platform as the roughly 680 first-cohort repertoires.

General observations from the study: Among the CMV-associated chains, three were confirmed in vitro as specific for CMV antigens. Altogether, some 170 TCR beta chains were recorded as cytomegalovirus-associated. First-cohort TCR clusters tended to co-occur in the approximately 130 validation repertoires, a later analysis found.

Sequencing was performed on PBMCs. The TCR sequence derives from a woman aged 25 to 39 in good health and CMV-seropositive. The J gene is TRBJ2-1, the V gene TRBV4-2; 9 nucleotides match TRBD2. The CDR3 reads CASSQAWKRGVVNEQFF. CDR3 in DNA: TGTGCCAGCAGCCAAGCGTGGAAGCGGGGGGTGGTCAATGAGCAGTTCTTC.